The 28 T cell receptor beta chains given below trace back to one sample, sequenced in a study of T-cell reconstitution after alpha-beta-depleted transplantation in children. The authors prepared the TCRbeta library with unique molecular identifiers. TCRdb processed the PCR reads anew with MiXCR; each CDR3 protein has one entry. In the table there are 600,000 to 700,000 distinct CDR3 sequences, around a sixth of which are singletons. This sample comprised PBMCs from the stem cell graft donor, obtained from the stem cell graft. These TCRs come from a human donor who donated a stem cell graft to a child with acute myeloid leukemia.

This clonotype came up many times. The chain couples TRBV20-1 to TRBJ1-4; D is possibly TRBD1 (5 bases). There are 14 residues in the CDR3. Germline CDR1 DFQATT, CDR2 SNEGSKA (reference sequence). Trimming shortened V by 5 bases and J by 6 bases, and 16 bases separated the two germline ends. CDR3 bases: TGCAGTGCTCCTTCAGGCCTGGGGGATGAAAAACTGTTTTTT. Amino acids: CSAPSGLGDEKLFF.

This clonotype was detected only a few times. This sequence joins TRBV15 and TRBJ2-5, with D uncertain. The ends were cut back, 5 bases at V and 3 bases at J, with 13 bases in the middle. CDR1 is LNHNV, CDR2 YYDKDF, per germline (reference sequence). This CDR3 has 14 residues. As DNA, the CDR3 is TGTGCCACCAGCGGCCGGGCGGATGAAGAGACCCAGTACTTC. Translating gives CATSGRADEETQYF.

This clonotype was seen repeatedly, ten times or more. The chain links TRBV5-1 to TRBJ2-5, with D unclear. The CDR3 has 13 residues. Trimming removed 1 base at V and 2 bases at J, with 6 bases between. CDR1 is SGHRS and CDR2 is YFSETQ in the germline V gene. The CDR3 sequence is CASSLYSQETQYF. The CDR3 bases are TGCGCCAGCAGCTTGTATTCGCAAGAGACCCAGTACTTC.

V and J are TRBV4-1 and TRBJ2-7; D not resolved. The length of the CDR3 is 16 residues. The V and J ends lost 1 base and 0 bases respectively, with 13 bases between them. CDR1 and CDR2 (germline): MGHRA, YSYEKL. CDR3 nucleotides: TGCGCCAGCAGCCAAGTTCACAGAAAGAGCTCCTACGAGCAGTACGTC. This sequence encodes CASSQVHRKSSYEQYV.

The chain links TRBV6-2 or TRBV6-3 to TRBJ1-1, with a tentative D call TRBD1 (5 bases). Germline CDR1 MNHEY, CDR2 SVGEGT. Trimming shortened V by 5 bases and J by 8 bases, and 9 bases separated the two germline ends. This CDR3 comprises 11 residues. In nucleotides, the CDR3 is TGTGCCAGCAGTCGGGGCGTAGAAGCTTTCTTT. This sequence encodes CASSRGVEAFF.

This clonotype was observed a handful of times. The chain employs TRBV10-2 and TRBJ1-6, with D possibly matching TRBD1 (5 bases). V gave up 6 bases and J gave up 11 bases, with 17 bases separating them. The V gene's germline CDR1 is WSHSY and CDR2 SAAADI. The CDR3 extends over 14 amino acids. In nucleotides, the CDR3 is TGCGCCAGCAGCTCAGGTGGGGGGGGTACACCCCTCCACTTT. Encoded protein: CASSSGGGGTPLHF.

This sequence joins TRBV7-2 and TRBJ1-2; D is perhaps TRBD1 (5 bases). V gave up 7 bases and J gave up 6 bases, with 21 bases separating them. The CDR3 length is 15 residues. Germline assignment: CDR1 SGHTA and CDR2 FQGNSA. This CDR3 reads CASIETPGTYDGYTF. In DNA form, the CDR3 reads TGTGCCAGCATCGAGACCCCAGGGACTTATGATGGCTACACCTTC.

Comment on this clonotype: This may come from a read error, since a much larger clone is one base off. The J gene is TRBJ2-7, the V gene TRBV20-1, with D maybe TRBD2 (7 bases). Germline CDR1 reads DFQATT; CDR2 reads SNEGSKA (reference sequence). Trimming stripped 4 bases from V and 5 bases from J, with 18 bases between. CDR3 length equals 14 residues. The CDR3 DNA reads TGCAGTGCTAAAGGGATCGGGGGGCGGGACGAGCAGTACTTC. The encoded protein is CSAKGIGGRDEQYF.

The rearrangement joins TRBV28 to TRBJ1-3, with D unclear. This CDR3 has 14 residues. Trimming left V 5 bases short and J 0 bases short, with 8 bases between. Germline V gene sequence: CDR1 MDHEN, CDR2 SYDVKM. DNA of the CDR3: TGTGCCAGCAGTCTGAACCGCTCTGGAAACACCATATATTTT. Residues: CASSLNRSGNTIYF.

This clonotype was seen only a few times. The rearrangement links TRBV5-1 to TRBJ1-1; D is uncertain. V was cut by 1 base and J by 4 bases, with 17 bases left in between. CDR1 is SGHRS and CDR2 is YFSETQ in the germline V gene. The CDR3 contains 16 residues. DNA for the CDR3: TGCGCCAGCAGCTTGCGGGCGGACCCAATAGGCACTGAAGCTTTCTTT. Its translation: CASSLRADPIGTEAFF.

This clonotype was detected many times. The chain joins TRBV5-5 to TRBJ2-7; the match to TRBD1 covers 7 bases. V shed 4 bases and J 3 bases; nucleotides not matched to a gene: 13. The CDR3 is made up of 16 amino acids. From germline, CDR1 is SGHKS and CDR2 YYEKEE (reference sequence). The CDR3 nucleotides are TGTGCCAGCAGCAAGATTCCGGGACAGTCAAACTACGAGCAGTACGTC. It specifies CASSKIPGQSNYEQYV.

This clonotype was recorded a few times. The chain uses TRBV28 and TRBJ2-7; weak D call: TRBD1 (5 bases). Germline CDR1 is MDHEN and CDR2 is SYDVKM. V gave up 6 bases and J gave up 9 bases, with 18 bases separating them. This CDR3 is 13 amino acids long. The CDR3 DNA reads as TGTGCCAGCAGCCCAACAGGTCCCGCCGGGCAGTACGTC. Translated: CASSPTGPAGQYV.

This clonotype was counted many times. As DNA, the CDR3 is TGCAGTGCCCTAGCGGCAGGGGGCAGAAAGACCCAGTACTTC. Translated, it gives CSALAAGGRKTQYF. The V and J genes are TRBV20-1 and TRBJ2-5, with D perhaps matching TRBD1 (8 bases). Between the trimmed V and J ends, which lost 6 bases and 6 bases, there was a span of 20 bases. Looked up from germline, CDR1 is DFQATT and CDR2 is SNEGSKA (reference sequence). The CDR3 is 14 amino acids.

This clonotype occurred many times. The chain links TRBV12-3 or TRBV12-4 to TRBJ1-2; a possible D gene is TRBD1 (5 bases). The CDR3 is 12 residues long. V was shortened by 3 bases and J by 5 bases, with 7 bases between the two germline ends. CDR3 coding DNA: TGTGCCAGCAGTTTGGGACTATATGGCTACACCTTC. It encodes CASSLGLYGYTF.

This clonotype was observed many times. V is TRBV20-1 and J is TRBJ1-5, with D perhaps TRBD1 (5 bases). The CDR3 has 15 amino acids. Trimming pared 0 bases from V and 1 base from J, leaving 10 bases between. Per germline, CDR1 DFQATT and CDR2 SNEGSKA (reference sequence). The CDR3 protein is CSARDRVGSNQPQHF. As DNA, the CDR3 is TGCAGTGCTAGAGACAGGGTGGGAAGCAATCAGCCCCAGCATTTT.

The CDR3 coding sequence is TGTGCCAGTAGTACTAAGGGTCCCCAAGAGACCCAGTACTTC. It codes for CASSTKGPQETQYF. J is TRBJ2-5 and V is TRBV19; no firm D call. The CDR3 totals 14 residues. V dropped 4 bases and J dropped 1 base, with 10 bases sitting between them. CDR1 LNHDA and CDR2 SQIVND come from the germline V gene (reference sequence).

This clonotype was observed many times. V gene TRBV20-1 combines with J gene TRBJ2-7; D perhaps matches TRBD1 (5 bases). The CDR3 contains 15 residues. Per the germline V gene, CDR1 is DFQATT and CDR2 is SNEGSKA (reference sequence). CDR3 protein: CSAPQAGPPSTEPYV. CDR3 bases: TGCAGTGCTCCACAGGCCGGACCACCCTCAACCGAGCCGTACGTC.

V usage is TRBV6-1 and J usage is TRBJ2-1; 7 bases agree with TRBD2. The V segment lost 6 bases and the J segment 2 bases; nucleotides outside the gene matches: 10. This CDR3 region has 16 residues. From germline, CDR1 is MNHNS and CDR2 SASEGT. The CDR3 coding sequence is TGTGCCAGCAGCACTAGTATGACTAGCACCTACAATGAGCAGTTCTTC. Translating it yields CASSTSMTSTYNEQFF.

This clonotype was seen many times. This sequence joins TRBV29-1 and TRBJ2-3, with D maybe TRBD2 (5 bases). Germline V gene sequence: CDR1 SQVTM, CDR2 ANQGSEA. The V and J ends lost 7 bases and 5 bases respectively, with 19 bases between them. CDR3 size: 14 residues. CDR3 region: CSANGGFMIDTQYF. The CDR3 region has the DNA TGCAGCGCAAACGGAGGATTTATGATAGATACGCAGTATTTT.

The rearrangement joins TRBV7-3 to TRBJ2-7, with no clear D. CDR3 length equals 13 residues. Trimming took off 0 bases at V and 5 bases at J, with 8 bases between the two ends. The V gene's germline CDR1 is SGHTA and CDR2 FQGTGA. CDR3 sequence: CASSLTPGHEQYF. Written as DNA, the CDR3 is TGTGCCAGCAGCTTAACACCTGGTCACGAGCAGTACTTC.

This clonotype was seen repeatedly, ten times or more. This chain uses TRBV7-9 with TRBJ2-3; no reliable D call. With 5 bases removed from V and 6 bases from J, the gap between germline ends came to 12 bases. Germline loops: CDR1 SEHNR, CDR2 FQNEAQ (reference sequence). This CDR3 contains 13 residues. The CDR3 bases are TGTGCCAGCAGCCCTCGTGGTAAGGATACGCAGTATTTT. Its protein is CASSPRGKDTQYF.

This clonotype was seen ten or more times. The chain combines TRBV7-2 with TRBJ1-4; unclear D gene. V shed 5 bases and J shed 5 bases, with 6 bases lying between them. The CDR3 loop spans 12 amino acids. CDR1 and CDR2 from the germline V gene are SGHTA and FQGNSA. The CDR3: CASSLPNEKLFF. The CDR3 nucleotides are TGTGCCAGCAGCCTCCCGAATGAAAAACTGTTTTTT.

The table lists this clonotype with many counts. The chain recombines TRBV20-1 with TRBJ1-6; tentative D call: TRBD1 (6 bases). CDR3 size: 13 residues. V dropped 3 bases and J dropped 8 bases, with 11 bases sitting between them. Germline CDR1 is DFQATT and CDR2 is SNEGSKA (reference sequence). The CDR3, as DNA: TGCAGTGCTAGTAAGGCAGGGGATTCACCCCTCCACTTT. It encodes CSASKAGDSPLHF.

This clonotype was seen at least ten times. The rearrangement links TRBV20-1 to TRBJ2-1; D might be TRBD1 or TRBD2, each matching 5 bases. CDR3 length: 15 amino acids. V gave up 0 bases and J gave up 7 bases, with 16 bases separating them. Germline assignment: CDR1 DFQATT and CDR2 SNEGSKA (reference sequence). CDR3 residues: CSARDWSLRGNEQFF. For the CDR3, the DNA is TGCAGTGCTAGAGATTGGTCCCTGAGGGGAAATGAGCAGTTCTTC.

This clonotype occurred many times. The V gene is TRBV20-1, the J gene TRBJ1-1; 8 positions match TRBD1. This CDR3 spans 13 amino acids. Per the germline V gene, CDR1 is DFQATT and CDR2 is SNEGSKA (reference sequence). The V and J ends lost 5 bases and 4 bases, in that order; junction bases with no gene match: 6. CDR3 in amino acids: CSASTGESTEAFF. CDR3 DNA sequence: TGCAGTGCTTCGACAGGGGAGAGCACTGAAGCTTTCTTT.

The gene calls are TRBV4-1 and TRBJ2-5; 9 bases fit TRBD2. Losses at the gene ends were 5 bases for V and 4 bases for J; bases not matched to a gene: 5. CDR3 size: 14 residues. CDR1 is MGHRA, CDR2 YSYEKL, per germline. The DNA of the CDR3 is TGCGCCAGCAGCTTCCCGACTAGCGGAGAGACCCAGTACTTC. This sequence encodes CASSFPTSGETQYF.

This clonotype has at least ten counts. The chain combines TRBV29-1 with TRBJ1-3, with D perhaps matching TRBD1 (6 bases). This CDR3 spans 14 amino acids. Trimming stripped 4 bases from V and 0 bases from J, with 10 bases between. Germline values: CDR1 SQVTM, CDR2 ANQGSEA. The CDR3 is CSVVGGSSGNTIYF. In DNA, the CDR3 is TGCAGCGTTGTAGGGGGGTCCTCTGGAAACACCATATATTTT.

The sample holds a few counts of this clonotype. The rearrangement links TRBV20-1 to TRBJ2-4, with D unclear. This CDR3 comprises 15 residues. Germline CDR1 reads DFQATT; CDR2 reads SNEGSKA (reference sequence). V was trimmed by 3 bases and J by 1 base, leaving 13 bases between them. The CDR3 DNA follows: TGCAGTGCTAGGACCTCCTACGGCGCCAAAAACATTCAGTACTTC. Residues: CSARTSYGAKNIQYF.